A selection of T cell receptor beta chains follows, all from one sample in a study of cytomegalovirus exposure and HLA in healthy donors. Here immunoSEQ multiplex PCR was the method, and the copy in TCRdb shows in-frame clones only, minus some. In the table there are about 130,000 clones, about four fifths of which are singletons. Sample: PBMCs. The receptors originated from a young man in good health and CMV-seronegative. Both conserved end residues are part of each CDR3. D genes are given only for firm matches. A clone size is listed for some rows: how often the clone was seen (once, few, many), or a class if it is expanded.

CDR3nt: TGTGCCAGCAGCGCCGAACAGAGCTCCTACGAGCAGTACTTC; CDR3aa: CASSAEQSSYEQYF; v_gene: TRBV6-4; d_gene: .; j_gene: TRBJ2-7; len: 14; abundance: .
CDR3nt: TGTGCCAGCAGTCAGACAGGGGGCATCACCTACGAGCAGTACTTC; CDR3aa: CASSQTGGITYEQYF; v_gene: TRBV6-1; d_gene: TRBD1; j_gene: TRBJ2-7; len: 15; abundance: .
CDR3nt: TGTGCCAGCAGTCTACTAGACCCAAATGAGCAGTTCTTC; CDR3aa: CASSLLDPNEQFF; v_gene: TRBV28; d_gene: .; j_gene: TRBJ2-1; len: 13; abundance: .
CDR3nt: TGTGCCAGCAGTCGCGGACAGGGGCTTGGAGATACGCAGTATTTT; CDR3aa: CASSRGQGLGDTQYF; v_gene: TRBV28; d_gene: TRBD1; j_gene: TRBJ2-3; len: 15; abundance: once
CDR3nt: TGTGCCAGCAGTGAGGGGGGAACAGGAGCGAACTATGGCTACACCTTC; CDR3aa: CASSEGGTGANYGYTF; v_gene: TRBV25-1; d_gene: .; j_gene: TRBJ1-2; len: 16; abundance: .
CDR3nt: TGTGCCAGCAGCGTAGGACAGGGGGATGGCTACACCTTC; CDR3aa: CASSVGQGDGYTF; v_gene: TRBV9; d_gene: TRBD1; j_gene: TRBJ1-2; len: 13; abundance: few
CDR3nt: TGTGCCAGCAGCCCGAGAGGGGGTGCTTATGGCTACACCTTC; CDR3aa: CASSPRGGAYGYTF; v_gene: TRBV5-6; d_gene: .; j_gene: TRBJ1-2; len: 14; abundance: .
CDR3nt: TGTGCCTGGAGTCGAGGGGGGGATGCTGAGCAGTTCTTC; CDR3aa: CAWSRGGDAEQFF; v_gene: TRBV30; d_gene: .; j_gene: TRBJ2-1; len: 13; abundance: .
CDR3nt: TGTGCCAGCAGCTTTTTGCGAAATGAGCAGTTCTTC; CDR3aa: CASSFLRNEQFF; v_gene: TRBV7-2; d_gene: .; j_gene: TRBJ2-1; len: 12; abundance: .
CDR3nt: TGTGCCAGCAGCTTAGTTTGGGTACAGGGGACAGATACGCAGTATTTT; CDR3aa: CASSLVWVQGTDTQYF; v_gene: TRBV7-2; d_gene: TRBD1; j_gene: TRBJ2-3; len: 16; abundance: .
CDR3nt: TGTGCCAGCAGTTTGACAGGGGATTACAATTCGCCCCTCCACTTT; CDR3aa: CASSLTGDYNSPLHF; v_gene: TRBV6-1; d_gene: TRBD1; j_gene: TRBJ1-6; len: 15; abundance: .
CDR3nt: TGTGCCAGCAGTGAATCAGGCCGGGGGGCTGTTTTT; CDR3aa: CASSESGRGAVF; v_gene: TRBV25-1; d_gene: .; j_gene: TRBJ2-3; len: 12; abundance: .
CDR3nt: TGTGCCAGCAGTCAAAAACTGGTCCAAGAGACCCAGTACTTC; CDR3aa: CASSQKLVQETQYF; v_gene: TRBV28; d_gene: .; j_gene: TRBJ2-5; len: 14; abundance: .
CDR3nt: TGTGCCAGCAGTAACAGCGGGTCGAACACTGAAGCTTTCTTT; CDR3aa: CASSNSGSNTEAFF; v_gene: TRBV27; d_gene: .; j_gene: TRBJ1-1; len: 14; abundance: few
CDR3nt: TGCGCCAGCCATACACAACAAAAATGGGGCCAGGGGTATACTCGTCCCTATGGCTACACCTTC; CDR3aa: CASHTQQKWGQGYTRPYGYTF; v_gene: TRBV23-1; d_gene: .; j_gene: TRBJ1-2; len: 21; abundance: .
CDR3nt: TGCGCCAGCAGCTTCAGCCTGCAGGGAAACTACGAGCAGTACTTC; CDR3aa: CASSFSLQGNYEQYF; v_gene: TRBV5-1; d_gene: .; j_gene: TRBJ2-7; len: 15; abundance: .
CDR3nt: TGTGCCAGCAGTCCCTATCCCCCTAGCGGGGCAACTTCGACCCAGTACTTC; CDR3aa: CASSPYPPSGATSTQYF; v_gene: TRBV28; d_gene: TRBD2; j_gene: TRBJ2-5; len: 17; abundance: .
CDR3nt: TGTGCCATCAGTGCCGCTTACGAGCAGTACTTC; CDR3aa: CAISAAYEQYF; v_gene: TRBV10-3; d_gene: .; j_gene: TRBJ2-7; len: 11; abundance: .
CDR3nt: TGTGCCAGCAGTGACTCGGGACTAGCCTCCTACAATGAGCAGTTCTTC; CDR3aa: CASSDSGLASYNEQFF; v_gene: TRBV6-4; d_gene: TRBD2; j_gene: TRBJ2-1; len: 16; abundance: many
CDR3nt: TGTGCCAGCACCCACAACACGGGAGGGGCCAATGAGCAGTTCTTC; CDR3aa: CASTHNTGGANEQFF; v_gene: TRBV6-6; d_gene: TRBD2; j_gene: TRBJ2-1; len: 15; abundance: .
CDR3nt: TGTGCCAGCAGCTTATACCTGAGACTAGACCCTAGAATCTCCTACGAGCAGTACTTC; CDR3aa: CASSLYLRLDPRISYEQYF; v_gene: TRBV7-2; d_gene: .; j_gene: TRBJ2-7; len: 19; abundance: .
CDR3nt: TGTGCCAGTAGTACCGGACAGGGGTTCTATGAAAAACTGTTTTTT; CDR3aa: CASSTGQGFYEKLFF; v_gene: TRBV19; d_gene: TRBD1; j_gene: TRBJ1-4; len: 15; abundance: .
CDR3nt: TGTGCCAGCAGTGAATCAGGGGCTCATGGCTACACCTTC; CDR3aa: CASSESGAHGYTF; v_gene: TRBV25-1; d_gene: .; j_gene: TRBJ1-2; len: 13; abundance: .
CDR3nt: TGTGCCAGCAGCTTACGCGGGAATACAGACTACTACAATGAGCAGTTCTTC; CDR3aa: CASSLRGNTDYYNEQFF; v_gene: TRBV7-3; d_gene: .; j_gene: TRBJ2-1; len: 17; abundance: .
CDR3nt: TGTGCCAGTAGTATGGCTCCCAGGGGGGATCGGATTGGTGGCTACACCTTC; CDR3aa: CASSMAPRGDRIGGYTF; v_gene: TRBV19; d_gene: TRBD1; j_gene: TRBJ1-2; len: 17; abundance: .
CDR3nt: TGTGCCAGCAGCCCTGGGGACAGGGGGCTGGATGGCTACACCTTC; CDR3aa: CASSPGDRGLDGYTF; v_gene: TRBV11-2; d_gene: TRBD1; j_gene: TRBJ1-2; len: 15; abundance: .
CDR3nt: TGTGCCAGCAGTCTGACAGGGTCGAAGGTTACTGAAGCTTTCTTT; CDR3aa: CASSLTGSKVTEAFF; v_gene: TRBV28; d_gene: TRBD1; j_gene: TRBJ1-1; len: 15; abundance: .
CDR3nt: TGTGCCAGCAGTACCGGGACAGGTCTCGGCTATGGCTACACCTTC; CDR3aa: CASSTGTGLGYGYTF; v_gene: TRBV27; d_gene: TRBD1; j_gene: TRBJ1-2; len: 15; abundance: .
CDR3nt: TGTGCCAGCAGAACTTCAAGGGGCTCCTACGAGCAGTACTTC; CDR3aa: CASRTSRGSYEQYF; v_gene: TRBV28; d_gene: .; j_gene: TRBJ2-7; len: 14; abundance: .
CDR3nt: TGTGCCAGCAGCCAAACAGGAGCAGGGGTAAACTATGGCTACACCTTC; CDR3aa: CASSQTGAGVNYGYTF; v_gene: TRBV4-2; d_gene: .; j_gene: TRBJ1-2; len: 16; abundance: .
CDR3nt: TGTGCCAGCAGCCCCGGGACAGGCACTCCCTACAATGAGCAGTTCTTC; CDR3aa: CASSPGTGTPYNEQFF; v_gene: TRBV5-6; d_gene: TRBD1; j_gene: TRBJ2-1; len: 16; abundance: .
CDR3nt: TGTGCCAGCAGCTCCCCGACAGGGTCTCTTGAGCAGTACTTC; CDR3aa: CASSSPTGSLEQYF; v_gene: TRBV11-2; d_gene: TRBD1; j_gene: TRBJ2-7; len: 14; abundance: .
CDR3nt: TGCGCCAGCACCTGGGGGGGGAGCTCCTACAATGAGCAGTTCTTC; CDR3aa: CASTWGGSSYNEQFF; v_gene: TRBV5-1; d_gene: TRBD2; j_gene: TRBJ2-1; len: 15; abundance: .
CDR3nt: TGTGCCAGCAGCGGACAGGGGGCGTTGAATGGCTACACCTTC; CDR3aa: CASSGQGALNGYTF; v_gene: TRBV27; d_gene: TRBD1; j_gene: TRBJ1-2; len: 14; abundance: .
CDR3nt: TGTGCCAGCTCACCTGCGGGACAGGCGAACACTGAAGCTTTCTTT; CDR3aa: CASSPAGQANTEAFF; v_gene: TRBV18; d_gene: TRBD1; j_gene: TRBJ1-1; len: 15; abundance: .
CDR3nt: TGTGCCGGGGCCGACAGCTACTCTGGAAACACCATATATTTT; CDR3aa: CAGADSYSGNTIYF; v_gene: TRBV30; d_gene: .; j_gene: TRBJ1-3; len: 14; abundance: .
CDR3nt: TGTGCCACCAGCAGAGGGGACAGCGACTTTGAAGCTTTCTTT; CDR3aa: CATSRGDSDFEAFF; v_gene: TRBV15; d_gene: TRBD1; j_gene: TRBJ1-1; len: 14; abundance: .
CDR3nt: TGTGCCAGCCAGGGTTTCGGAACCGGGGAGCTGTTTTTT; CDR3aa: CASQGFGTGELFF; v_gene: TRBV6-6; d_gene: .; j_gene: TRBJ2-2; len: 13; abundance: .
CDR3nt: TGTGCCAGCAGTTACAGGGGTTCTAACTATGGCTACACCTTC; CDR3aa: CASSYRGSNYGYTF; v_gene: TRBV6-6; d_gene: .; j_gene: TRBJ1-2; len: 14; abundance: .
CDR3nt: TGTGCCAGCAGTTTCTCGGATCAGCCCCAGCATTTT; CDR3aa: CASSFSDQPQHF; v_gene: TRBV28; d_gene: .; j_gene: TRBJ1-5; len: 12; abundance: .
CDR3nt: TGTGCCAGCAACGACAGGACCTCTGGGGCCAACGTCCTGACTTTC; CDR3aa: CASNDRTSGANVLTF; v_gene: TRBV2; d_gene: .; j_gene: TRBJ2-6; len: 15; abundance: .
CDR3nt: TGTGCCTGGACCGTTCGATCCTACGCGCAGTACTTC; CDR3aa: CAWTVRSYAQYF; v_gene: TRBV30; d_gene: .; j_gene: TRBJ2-5; len: 12; abundance: .
CDR3nt: TGTGCCAGCAGCAGCGGGGCGGTTAACACCGGGGAGCTGTTTTTT; CDR3aa: CASSSGAVNTGELFF; v_gene: TRBV9; d_gene: TRBD2; j_gene: TRBJ2-2; len: 15; abundance: .
CDR3nt: TGTGCCTGGAGTGAAAACGGACAGGGTGAAGCTTTCTTT; CDR3aa: CAWSENGQGEAFF; v_gene: TRBV30; d_gene: TRBD1; j_gene: TRBJ1-1; len: 13; abundance: .
CDR3nt: TGTGCCAGCAGCACTCGGACAGGGGATTATAATGAGCAGTTCTTC; CDR3aa: CASSTRTGDYNEQFF; v_gene: TRBV7-9; d_gene: TRBD1; j_gene: TRBJ2-1; len: 15; abundance: .
CDR3nt: TGTGCCAGCTGCGTAGAGAACGAGCAGTACTTC; CDR3aa: CASCVENEQYF; v_gene: TRBV28; d_gene: .; j_gene: TRBJ2-7; len: 11; abundance: .
CDR3nt: TGTGCCAGCAGCTTGGCAGTAGGGCAGGGAGGCTCCTACGAGCAGTACTTC; CDR3aa: CASSLAVGQGGSYEQYF; v_gene: TRBV5-6; d_gene: .; j_gene: TRBJ2-7; len: 17; abundance: few
CDR3nt: TGTGCTAGTGGTTGGACTAGCGGGGGGGACACAGATACGCAGTATTTT; CDR3aa: CASGWTSGGDTDTQYF; v_gene: TRBV12-5; d_gene: TRBD2; j_gene: TRBJ2-3; len: 16; abundance: .
CDR3nt: TGTGCCAGTAGTGACAGAAGGGACACTGAAGCTTTCTTT; CDR3aa: CASSDRRDTEAFF; v_gene: TRBV19; d_gene: .; j_gene: TRBJ1-1; len: 13; abundance: .